This T cell receptor beta chain was captured by sequencing in a study of neoadjuvant anti-PD-1 for oral cavity cancer. TCRdb's table, derived via immunoSEQ multiplex PCR, lists solely in-frame clones and lacks some. The sample has about 9,600 clones, roughly 62% seen once. Sample time point: after neoadjuvant nivolumab, at surgical resection. Patients were newly diagnosed with stage II-IVA oral cavity squamous cell carcinoma without prior systemic or radiation treatment. Germline CDR1 is SEHNR and CDR2 is FQNEAQ (reference sequence). The CDR3 covers 14 residues. The V segment lost 5 bases and the J segment 4 bases; nucleotides outside the gene matches: 6.

This chain joins TRBV7-9 and TRBJ2-5; TRBD2 agrees at 8 bases. The starting material was PBMCs, obtained after nivolumab (anti-PD-1) treatment. The clonotype originates from a person between 40 and 79 years old with oral cavity squamous cell carcinoma. CDR3 amino acids: CASSPGLAGETQYF. The DNA for the CDR3 is TGTGCCAGCAGCCCTGGACTAGCTGGAGAGACCCAGTACTTC.